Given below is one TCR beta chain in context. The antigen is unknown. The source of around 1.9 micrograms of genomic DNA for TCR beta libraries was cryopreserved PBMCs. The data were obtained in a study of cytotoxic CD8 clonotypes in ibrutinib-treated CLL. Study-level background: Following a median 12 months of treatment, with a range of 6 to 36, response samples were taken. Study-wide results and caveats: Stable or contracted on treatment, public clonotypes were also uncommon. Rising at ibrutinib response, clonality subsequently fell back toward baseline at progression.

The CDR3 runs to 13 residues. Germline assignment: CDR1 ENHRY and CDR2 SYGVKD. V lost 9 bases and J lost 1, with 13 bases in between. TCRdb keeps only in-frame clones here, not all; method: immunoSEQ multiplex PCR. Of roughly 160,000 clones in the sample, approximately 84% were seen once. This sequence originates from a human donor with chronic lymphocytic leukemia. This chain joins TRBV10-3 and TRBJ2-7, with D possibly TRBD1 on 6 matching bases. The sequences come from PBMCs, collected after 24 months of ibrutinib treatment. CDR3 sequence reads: CAMGRDTSYEQYF. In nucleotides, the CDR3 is TGTGCCATGGGACGGGACACTTCCTACGAGCAGTACTTC.